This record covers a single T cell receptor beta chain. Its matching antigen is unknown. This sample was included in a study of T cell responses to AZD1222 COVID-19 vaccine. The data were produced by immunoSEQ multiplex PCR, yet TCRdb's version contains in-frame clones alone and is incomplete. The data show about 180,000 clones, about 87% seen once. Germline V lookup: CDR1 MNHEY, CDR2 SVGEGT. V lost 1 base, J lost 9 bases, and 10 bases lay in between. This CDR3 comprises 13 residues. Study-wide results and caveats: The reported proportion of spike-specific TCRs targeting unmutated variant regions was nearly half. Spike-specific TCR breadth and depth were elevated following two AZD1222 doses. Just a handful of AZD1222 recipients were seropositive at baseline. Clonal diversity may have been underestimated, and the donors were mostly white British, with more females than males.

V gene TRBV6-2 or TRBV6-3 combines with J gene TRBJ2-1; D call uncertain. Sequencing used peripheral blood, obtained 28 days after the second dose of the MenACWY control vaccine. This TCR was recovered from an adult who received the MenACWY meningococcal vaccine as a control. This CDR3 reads CASSYFLAGEQFF. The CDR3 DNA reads TGTGCCAGCAGTTACTTCCTCGCAGGTGAGCAGTTCTTC.